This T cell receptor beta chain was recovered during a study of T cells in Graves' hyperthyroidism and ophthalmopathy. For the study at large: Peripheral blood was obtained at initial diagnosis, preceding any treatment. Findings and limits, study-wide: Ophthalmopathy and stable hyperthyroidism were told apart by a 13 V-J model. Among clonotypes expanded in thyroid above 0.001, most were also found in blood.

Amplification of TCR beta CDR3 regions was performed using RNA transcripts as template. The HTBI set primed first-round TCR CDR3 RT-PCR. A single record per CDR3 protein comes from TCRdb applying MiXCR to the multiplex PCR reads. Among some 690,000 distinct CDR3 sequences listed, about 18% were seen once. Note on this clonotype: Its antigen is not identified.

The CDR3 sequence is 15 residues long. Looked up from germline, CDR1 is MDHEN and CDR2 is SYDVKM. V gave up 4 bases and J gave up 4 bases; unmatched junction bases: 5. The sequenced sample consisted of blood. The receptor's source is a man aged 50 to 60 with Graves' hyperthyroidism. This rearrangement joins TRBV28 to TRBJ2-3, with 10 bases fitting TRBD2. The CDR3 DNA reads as TGTGCCAGCAGTTACTATAGCGGGGGGTCAGATACGCAGTATTTT. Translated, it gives CASSYYSGGSDTQYF.